Below, 16 T cell receptor beta chains from the same sample are listed, as sequenced in a study of shared clonotypes between healthy human individuals. Sequenced by immunoSEQ multiplex PCR; TCRdb stores in-frame clones only, minus some. The profile shows 230,000 or so clones, over 50% of them singletons. Sequenced sample: memory CD4+ T cells sorted from blood. As for subset: CD45RA-negative fraction. The source is a young man in good health.

This clone was seen a few times. The chain links TRBV6-5 to TRBJ2-7; a possible D gene is TRBD2 (5 bases). The CDR3 is 13 residues long. Deletions cut 5 bases from V and 3 bases from J, with 11 bases between. Germline V gene lookup returns CDR1 MNHEY and CDR2 SVGAGI. CDR3 region: CASSRLGSYEQYF. The DNA for the CDR3 is TGTGCCAGCAGTCGCCTAGGGAGCTACGAGCAGTACTTC.

The V call is TRBV21-1, the J call TRBJ2-1; the tabulated D call, TRBD2, remains unverified against the DNA. TRBV21-1 is a listed pseudogene. This CDR3 comprises 17 residues. CDR3 DNA: TGTGCCAGCAGCAGAGGACTAGCGGGAGGAGTGAAAGGTTTTGAGTTCTTC. Its protein is CASSRGLAGGVKGFEFF.

There are a few counts of this clone. The rearrangement links TRBV7-3 to TRBJ2-1, with D unclear. CDR1 is SGHTA and CDR2 is FQGTGA in the germline V gene. This CDR3 contains 13 residues. The V gene lost 1 base and the J gene lost 10 bases, with 11 bases spanning the gap. The CDR3 loop is CASSLISSEEQFF. The CDR3 DNA sequence: TGTGCCAGCAGCTTAATAAGTAGTGAGGAGCAGTTCTTC.

A word on this clone: Other DNA sequences in the same sample also yield this CDR3. This chain links TRBV9 with TRBJ1-4, with TRBD1 matching 10 bases. V lost 5 bases and J lost 8; bases outside the gene matches: 9. Germline V gene data show CDR1 as SGDLS and CDR2 as YYNGEE. The CDR3 is 15 amino acids. The CDR3 nucleotides read TGTGCCAGCAGTGTTAGGGACAGGGGCGGCGAAAAACTGTTTTTT. Its protein product is CASSVRDRGGEKLFF. Full variable domain (rest looked up from reference TRBV9 and TRBJ1-4): DSGVTQTPKHLITATGQRVTLRCSPRSGDLSVYWYQQSLDQGLQFLIQYYNGEERAKGNILERFSAQQFPDLHSELNLSSLELGDSALYFCASSVRDRGGEKLFFGSGTQLSVL.

This rearrangement joins TRBV2 to TRBJ2-3; possibly TRBD2 for D (6 bases). The ends were cut back, 8 bases at V and 2 bases at J, with 17 bases in the middle. This CDR3 spans 15 amino acids. Looked up from germline, CDR1 is SNHLY and CDR2 is FYNNEI. The CDR3 DNA reads as TGTGCCAGCGACCCCCCCGGGAGTGTCACAGATACGCAGTATTTT. Protein sequence: CASDPPGSVTDTQYF.

The V call is TRBV4-1, the J call TRBJ2-2, with no clear D. The V gene's germline CDR1 is MGHRA and CDR2 YSYEKL. The CDR3 spans 14 residues. Trimming took off 1 base at V and 6 bases at J, with 9 bases between the two ends. Written as DNA, the CDR3 is TGCGCCAGCAGCCAAGGATTCGGGTCCGGGGAGCTGTTTTTT. Its protein product is CASSQGFGSGELFF.

J is TRBJ2-1 and V is TRBV6-5; no definite D call. CDR3 length: 14 amino acids. Germline CDR1 MNHEY, CDR2 SVGAGI. V shed 10 bases and J shed 4 bases, with 17 bases lying between them. The CDR3 spells CATRPGPVYNEQFF. CDR3 sequence (DNA): TGTGCCACCCGCCCCGGACCCGTTTACAATGAGCAGTTCTTC.

This chain joins TRBV7-8 and TRBJ2-5, with 7 bases aligning to TRBD2. This CDR3 is 15 amino acids long. Germline values: CDR1 SGHVS, CDR2 FQNEAQ. V trimming: 5 bases; J trimming: 5 bases; junction bases outside the gene matches: 11. The CDR3 here is CASSPAGTPSETQYF. CDR3 bases: TGTGCCAGCAGCCCAGCGGGAACCCCGAGTGAGACCCAGTACTTC.

CDR3 nucleotides: TGTGCCAGCGGAGGACTAGCGGGAATAAATGAGCAGTTCTTC. Protein sequence: CASGGLAGINEQFF. This chain uses TRBV6-1 with TRBJ2-1; 12 bases line up with TRBD2. V dropped 8 bases and J dropped 7; count of bases not matched to a gene: 6. The germline gives CDR1 MNHNS, CDR2 SASEGT. This CDR3 is 14 amino acids long.

The chain combines TRBV27 with TRBJ2-1; 10 bases line up with TRBD2. CDR1 MNHEY and CDR2 SMNVEV come from the germline V gene (reference sequence). There are 13 residues in the CDR3. V gave up 10 bases and J gave up 3 bases; unmatched junction bases: 3. CDR3 DNA sequence: TGTGCCACCGCTAGCGGGGGCTACAATGAGCAGTTCTTC. It specifies CATASGGYNEQFF.

This clone occurred once. The rearrangement uses TRBV28 and TRBJ2-7; D possibly corresponds to TRBD1 (5 bases). The CDR3 consists of 16 residues. V lost 3 bases and J lost 3, with 18 bases in between. Germline V lookup: CDR1 MDHEN, CDR2 SYDVKM. The CDR3 DNA follows: TGTGCCAGCAGTTTGTTCAGGGATGTGGGTCTCTACGAGCAGTACTTC. This gives the protein CASSLFRDVGLYEQYF.

This rearrangement joins TRBV20-1 to TRBJ2-7; D call uncertain. Germline CDR1 reads DFQATT; CDR2 reads SNEGSKA (reference sequence). V dropped 3 bases and J dropped 6 bases, with 9 bases sitting between them. The CDR3 runs 11 residues. Here the CDR3 DNA reads TGCAGTGCTAGGATCGGGCCCGAGCAGTACTTC. Its protein product is CSARIGPEQYF.

V usage is TRBV19 and J usage is TRBJ2-3; D is unclear. V was shortened by 6 bases and J by 2 bases, with 18 bases between the two germline ends. The germline V gene encodes CDR1 LNHDA and CDR2 SQIVND (reference sequence). The CDR3 is 16 residues long. Written as DNA, the CDR3 is TGTGCCAGTAGCCATGCCCTAGGGTCCCCCACAGATACGCAGTATTTT. Protein product: CASSHALGSPTDTQYF.

The chain has TRBV2 and TRBJ2-3, with TRBD2 as a possible D gene (6 bases). From germline, CDR1 is SNHLY and CDR2 FYNNEI. The CDR3 loop spans 17 amino acids. V lost 5 bases and J lost 0, with 18 bases in between. This CDR3 reads CASSHREQVISTDTQYF. The CDR3 coding sequence is TGTGCCAGCAGTCACCGGGAGCAAGTGATAAGCACAGATACGCAGTATTTT.

V and J are TRBV5-4 and TRBJ2-7, with D possibly being TRBD2 (5 bases). Germline loops: CDR1 SGHNT, CDR2 YYREEE (reference sequence). The CDR3 extends over 15 amino acids. The V end lost 0 bases, the J end lost 0 bases, and 10 bases lay between the germline ends. The CDR3 loop is CASSLDAGRSYEQYF. The CDR3 DNA sequence: TGTGCCAGCAGCTTGGACGCGGGCCGCTCCTACGAGCAGTACTTC.

The genes are TRBV5-6 and TRBJ2-3; TRBD2 agrees at 8 bases. In germline, CDR1 is SGHDT, CDR2 YYEEEE. Germline trimming cut 6 bases from V and 4 bases from J; bases unmatched to any gene: 13. CDR3 size: 16 residues. The CDR3 is CASTALKGLVADTQYF. In DNA, the CDR3 is TGTGCCAGCACCGCGCTGAAGGGACTAGTTGCAGATACGCAGTATTTT.